This TCR beta chain derives from a study of blood T cell repertoires in COVID-19. In the study overall: From T cells, B-cell-depleted T cells, or PBMCs came the material, which was cDNA or gDNA.

V lost 1 base to trimming and J lost 4 bases; unmatched junction nucleotides: 6. CDR3 length: 16 amino acids. Germline V CDR1 and CDR2: LGHNA, YNFKEQ. The authors' processing: Amplification from reference gene primers served as the basis for estimated nucleated cell counts. The data were produced by immunoSEQ multiplex PCR, yet TCRdb's version contains in-frame clones alone and is incomplete. V, J and clone size are taken as reported in that table, and D and trimming were inferred from the DNA itself. There are a few hundred thousand clones in the sample; 84% occur only once, and more than 1.2% lies in the top ten.

This clonotype originated in a woman between 40 and 50 years old who had recovered from COVID-19. Sequencing was carried out using peripheral blood. This chain connects TRBV4-2 to TRBJ1-5; 8 nucleotides line up with TRBD1. The CDR3 is CASSQVGTGGNQPQHF. The CDR3 nucleotides are TGTGCCAGCAGCCAAGTTGGGACAGGTGGGAATCAGCCCCAGCATTTT.